This T cell receptor (beta chain) stems from a study of blood T cell repertoires in COVID-19. The overall study: Acute and convalescent COVID-19 samples came from the United States, Italy and Spain.

As processed by the authors: Amplification of reference gene primers provided the estimated nucleated cell counts. The method was immunoSEQ multiplex PCR; TCRdb's version includes in-frame clones alone and lacks a portion of them. That table is the source of V, J and clone size, and D and trimming were worked out from the DNA. The data show about 67,000 clones, 87% seen once. CDR1 LGHNA and CDR2 YNFKEQ come from the germline V gene. With 0 bases clipped from V and 8 bases from J, the junction kept 3 bases outside the gene matches. This CDR3 has 14 amino acids. The chain combines TRBV4-2 with TRBJ1-4; TRBD1 aligns across 7 bases. The source is a man aged 50 to 59 with active COVID-19. The sample consisted of peripheral blood. CDR3 nucleotides: TGTGCCAGCAGCCAAGATAGGGGGCGCGAAAAACTGTTTTTT. The encoded protein is CASSQDRGREKLFF.